One and the same sample provided the 3 T cell receptor beta chains below, sequenced in a study of early T cells in non-severe SARS-CoV-2 infection. TCRdb ran MiXCR on the 5' RACE reads and lists one entry per CDR3 protein. Counted here are 25,000 to 35,000 distinct CDR3 sequences, over 6.5% occurring once; the ten biggest clones make up about 4%. Sequencing was done on a sample of whole blood. The source is an adult who was a healthcare worker with PCR-confirmed SARS-CoV-2 infection or an uninfected control (not recorded which).

This clonotype was seen many times. J is TRBJ2-7 and V is TRBV3-1, with a tentative D call TRBD2 (6 bases). Germline values: CDR1 LGHDT, CDR2 YNNKEL (reference sequence). Between the trimmed V and J ends, which lost 4 bases and 4 bases, there was a span of 11 bases. The CDR3 sequence is 13 residues long. Here the CDR3 DNA reads TGTGCCAGCAGCCGTAGCCTAGCGTACGAGCAGTACTTC. Translation gives CASSRSLAYEQYF.

This clonotype was counted many times. The rearrangement links TRBV20-1 to TRBJ1-4; no reliable D call. The ends were cut back, 5 bases at V and 8 bases at J, with 12 bases in the middle. Germline-derived CDR1 and CDR2 are DFQATT and SNEGSKA (reference sequence). This CDR3 comprises 12 residues. In DNA form, the CDR3 reads TGCAGTGCTCGCCCGCGGGGAGAAAAACTGTTTTTT. As protein: CSARPRGEKLFF.

Many counts were recorded for this clonotype. This CDR3 reads CASSPTGTPQETQYF. The CDR3 DNA sequence: TGTGCCAGCAGCCCCACCGGGACTCCCCAAGAGACCCAGTACTTC. The rearrangement links TRBV7-9 to TRBJ2-5, with D possibly matching TRBD2 (6 bases). V lost 5 bases and J lost 1, with 14 bases in between. Per germline, CDR1 SEHNR and CDR2 FQNEAQ (reference sequence). The CDR3 spans 15 residues.